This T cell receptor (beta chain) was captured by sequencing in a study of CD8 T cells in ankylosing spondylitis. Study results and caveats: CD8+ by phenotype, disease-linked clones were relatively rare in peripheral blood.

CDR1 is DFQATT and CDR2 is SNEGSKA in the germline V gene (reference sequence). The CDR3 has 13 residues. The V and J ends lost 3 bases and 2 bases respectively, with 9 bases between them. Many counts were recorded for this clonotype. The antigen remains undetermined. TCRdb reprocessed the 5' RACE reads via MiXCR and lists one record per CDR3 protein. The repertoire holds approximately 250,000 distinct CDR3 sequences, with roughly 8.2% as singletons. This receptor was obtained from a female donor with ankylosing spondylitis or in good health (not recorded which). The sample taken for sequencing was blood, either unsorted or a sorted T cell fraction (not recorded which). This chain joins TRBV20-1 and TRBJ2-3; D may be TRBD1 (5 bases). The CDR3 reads CSARPGFTDTQYF. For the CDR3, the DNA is TGCAGTGCTAGGCCAGGGTTCACAGATACGCAGTATTTT.